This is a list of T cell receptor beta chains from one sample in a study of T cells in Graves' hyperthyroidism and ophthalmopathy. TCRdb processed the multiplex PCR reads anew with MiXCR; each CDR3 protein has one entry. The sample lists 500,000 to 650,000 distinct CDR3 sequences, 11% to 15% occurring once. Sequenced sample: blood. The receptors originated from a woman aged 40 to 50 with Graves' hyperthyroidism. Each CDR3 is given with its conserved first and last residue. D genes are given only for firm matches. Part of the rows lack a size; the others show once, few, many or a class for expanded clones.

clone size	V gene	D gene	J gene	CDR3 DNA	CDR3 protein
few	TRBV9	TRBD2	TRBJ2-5	TGTGCCAGCAGCGACGGACTAGCGGGAGGGCTAGAGACCCAGTACTTC	CASSDGLAGGLETQYF
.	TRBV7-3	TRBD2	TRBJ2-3	TGTGCCAGCAGCCAGAAGCCGGGACTAGCGACAGATACGCAGTATTTT	CASSQKPGLATDTQYF
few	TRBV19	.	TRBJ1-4	TGTGCCAGCCAGGACACGAACACGGAAAAACTGTTTTTT	CASQDTNTEKLFF
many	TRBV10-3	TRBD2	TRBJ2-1	TGTGCCATCAGTGACCGGACTAGCGGGGTCTACAATGAGCAGTTCTTC	CAISDRTSGVYNEQFF
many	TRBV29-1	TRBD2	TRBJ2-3	TGCAGCGTTGGCAACCGACTAGCGGCTAACACAGATACGCAGTATTTT	CSVGNRLAANTDTQYF
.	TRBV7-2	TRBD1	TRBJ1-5	TGTGCCAGCAGAGGACAGGGGGTTCCGAATCAGCCCCAGCATTTT	CASRGQGVPNQPQHF
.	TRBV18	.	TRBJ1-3	TGTGCCAGCTCGCCCGACAAGACCTCTGGAAGCACCATATATTTT	CASSPDKTSGSTIYF
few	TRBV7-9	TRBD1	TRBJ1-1	TGTGCCACCATTACAACCGGGGGACAGGGACTAATGAACACTGAAGCTTTCTTT	CATITTGGQGLMNTEAFF
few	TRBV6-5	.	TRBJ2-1	TGTGCCAGCAGTTACCGATCGGGATATGAGCAGTTCTTC	CASSYRSGYEQFF
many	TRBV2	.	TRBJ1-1	TGTGCCAGCAGTGCCGACAGGCTGGACACTGAAGCTTTCTTT	CASSADRLDTEAFF
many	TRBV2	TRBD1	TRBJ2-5	TGTGCCAGCAGTGGACAGGGCGAGGATGGGACCCAGTACTTC	CASSGQGEDGTQYF
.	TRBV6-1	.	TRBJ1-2	TGTGCCAGCAGTGAGGCACCGGGACTGGGGGGCTACACCTTC	CASSEAPGLGGYTF
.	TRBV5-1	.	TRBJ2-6	TGCGCCAGCAGCTTGGCGGCAACTGGGGCCAACGTCCTGAATTTC	CASSLAATGANVLNF
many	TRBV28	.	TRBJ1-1	TGTGCCAGCAGCCGCCTCGGGACGGTGAACACTGAAGCTTTCTTT	CASSRLGTVNTEAFF
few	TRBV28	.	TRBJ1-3	TGTGCCAGCAGTGACAGTCGCTCTGGAAACACCATATATTTT	CASSDSRSGNTIYF
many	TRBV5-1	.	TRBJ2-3	TGCGCCAGCAGTACAGGGTCGACACCCACAGATACGCAGTATTTT	CASSTGSTPTDTQYF
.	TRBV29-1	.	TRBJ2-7	TGCAGCGTTTTGCGGGACGGGTCTAGCGAGCAGTACTTC	CSVLRDGSSEQYF
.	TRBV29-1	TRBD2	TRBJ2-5	TGCAGCGTTCCAACTAGCGGGAGGGCCCCTGAGACCCAGTACTTC	CSVPTSGRAPETQYF
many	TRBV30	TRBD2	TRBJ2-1	TGTGCCTGGAACCTAGCGGGAGCGAATGAGCAGTTCTTC	CAWNLAGANEQFF
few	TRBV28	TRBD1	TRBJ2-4	TGTGCCAGCAGGCCCCAGGGGGCCCAAAACATTCAGTACTTC	CASRPQGAQNIQYF
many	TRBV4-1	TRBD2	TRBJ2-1	TGCGCCAGCAGCCAACCGGGGGGTAGCGGGAGTTTCTATGAGCAGTTCTTC	CASSQPGGSGSFYEQFF
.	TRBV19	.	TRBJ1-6	TGTGCCAGTAGTATTAACGGACAGCAGAATTCACCCCTCCACTTT	CASSINGQQNSPLHF
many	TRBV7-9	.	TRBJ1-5	TGTGCCAGCAGCTTAACCCCATCGGGGGCGAGCAATCAGCCCCAGCATTTT	CASSLTPSGASNQPQHF
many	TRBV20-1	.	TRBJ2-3	TGCAGTGCTAGGTTGGGGGTCGGGGATACGCAGTATTTT	CSARLGVGDTQYF
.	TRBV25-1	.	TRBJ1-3	TGTGCCAGCAGTGCCCCCATCACGGGGGGGCCAAACACCATATATTTT	CASSAPITGGPNTIYF
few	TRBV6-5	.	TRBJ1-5	TGTGCCAGCAGTTACTCTACAGGCGGCGACGGGCTTATAGGCAATCAGCCCCAGCATTTT	CASSYSTGGDGLIGNQPQHF
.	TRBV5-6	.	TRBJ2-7	TGTGCCAGCAGCTGGAGCAGTAGAGAATACTACGAGCAGTACTTC	CASSWSSREYYEQYF
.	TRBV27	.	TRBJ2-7	TGTGCCAGCAGTTTACTGGGAGCGGACTCCTACGAGCAGTACTTC	CASSLLGADSYEQYF
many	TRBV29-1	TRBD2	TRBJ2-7	TGCAGCGTTGAAGACGGGCTAGCGGATAATTTTAGGGAGCAGTACTTC	CSVEDGLADNFREQYF
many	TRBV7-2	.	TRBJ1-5	TGTGCCAGCAGCTTTGGGGGAGATGATCAGCCCCAGCATTTT	CASSFGGDDQPQHF
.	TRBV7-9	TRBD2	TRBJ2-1	TGTGCCAGCAGCCTCGTCGGGACTAGCGGACTCTACAATGAGCAGTTCTTC	CASSLVGTSGLYNEQFF
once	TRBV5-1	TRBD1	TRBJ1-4	TGCGCCAGCAGCGGGGGGACAGGGGTCGATGAAAAACTGTTTTTT	CASSGGTGVDEKLFF
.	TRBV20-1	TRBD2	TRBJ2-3	TGCAGTGCTAGGGAGCCACTAGCGGGAATCACAGATACGCAGTATTTT	CSAREPLAGITDTQYF
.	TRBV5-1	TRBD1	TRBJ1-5	TGCGCCAGCAGCTTGGGGCAGGGGGACCGTAATCAGCCCCAGCATTTT	CASSLGQGDRNQPQHF
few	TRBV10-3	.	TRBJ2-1	TGTGCCATCACCGGTGGGGAATCCATTTACAATGAGCAGTTCTTC	CAITGGESIYNEQFF